Detailed here is one T cell receptor (beta chain). This CDR3 spans 15 amino acids. Unmatched junction bases numbered 5, after V lost 0 bases and J lost 4 bases. Germline loops: CDR1 SEHNR, CDR2 FQNEAQ (reference sequence). The entry originates in a study of blood T cell repertoires in COVID-19. Assay: immunoSEQ multiplex PCR; the TCRdb copy retains only in-frame clones and omits some. The sample includes some 100,000 clones, 90% to 95% of them seen just once. The rearrangement uses TRBV7-9 and TRBJ2-5; TRBD1 aligns across 7 bases. The sample consisted of peripheral blood. The sequence was collected from a man between 60 and 75 years old with acute or convalescent COVID-19. CDR3 amino acids: CASSLATGQRETQYF. The DNA of the CDR3 is TGTGCCAGCAGCTTAGCCACGGGACAGAGAGAGACCCAGTACTTC.